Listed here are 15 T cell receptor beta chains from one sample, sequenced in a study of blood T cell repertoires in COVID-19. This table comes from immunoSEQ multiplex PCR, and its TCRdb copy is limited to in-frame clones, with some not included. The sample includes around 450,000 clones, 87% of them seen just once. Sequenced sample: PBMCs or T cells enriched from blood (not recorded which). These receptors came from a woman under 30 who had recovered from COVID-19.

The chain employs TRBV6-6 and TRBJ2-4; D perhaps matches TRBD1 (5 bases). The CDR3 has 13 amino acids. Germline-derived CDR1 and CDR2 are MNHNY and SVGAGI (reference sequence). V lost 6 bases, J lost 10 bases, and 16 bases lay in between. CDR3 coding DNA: TGTGCCAGCAGCTTAGGACAAGGGTCAATTCAGTACTTC. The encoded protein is CASSLGQGSIQYF.

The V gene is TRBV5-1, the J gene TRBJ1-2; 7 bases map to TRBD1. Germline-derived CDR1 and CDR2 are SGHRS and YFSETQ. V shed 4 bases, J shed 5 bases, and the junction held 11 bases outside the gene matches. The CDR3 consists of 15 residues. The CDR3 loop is CASSVGQPFSYGYTF. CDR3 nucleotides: TGCGCCAGCAGCGTGGGACAGCCCTTCTCTTATGGCTACACCTTC. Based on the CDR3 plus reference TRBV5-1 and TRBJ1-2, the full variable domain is KAGVTQTPRYLIKTRGQQVTLSCSPISGHRSVSWYQQTPGQGLQFLFEYFSETQRNKGNFPGRFSGRQFSNSRSEMNVSTLELGDSALYLCASSVGQPFSYGYTFGSGTRLTVV.

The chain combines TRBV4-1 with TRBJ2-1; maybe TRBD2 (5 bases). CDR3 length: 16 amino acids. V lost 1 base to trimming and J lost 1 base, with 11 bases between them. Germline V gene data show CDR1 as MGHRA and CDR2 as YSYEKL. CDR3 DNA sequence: TGCGCCAGCAGCCAAGTTGGTGGGAGATCCTACAATGAGCAGTTCTTC. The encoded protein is CASSQVGGRSYNEQFF.

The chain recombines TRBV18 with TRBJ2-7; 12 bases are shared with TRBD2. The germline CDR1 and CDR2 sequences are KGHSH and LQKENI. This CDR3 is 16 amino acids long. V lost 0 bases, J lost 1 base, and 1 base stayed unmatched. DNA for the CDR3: TGTGCCAGCTCACCACCGGGACTAGCGGGTTCCTACGAGCAGTACTTC. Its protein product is CASSPPGLAGSYEQYF.

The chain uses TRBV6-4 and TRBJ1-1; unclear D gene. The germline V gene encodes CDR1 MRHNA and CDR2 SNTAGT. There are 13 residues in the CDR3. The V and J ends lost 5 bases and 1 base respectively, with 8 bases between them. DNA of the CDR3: TGTGCCAGCAGTACGGAGGGGAACACTGAAGCTTTCTTT. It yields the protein CASSTEGNTEAFF.

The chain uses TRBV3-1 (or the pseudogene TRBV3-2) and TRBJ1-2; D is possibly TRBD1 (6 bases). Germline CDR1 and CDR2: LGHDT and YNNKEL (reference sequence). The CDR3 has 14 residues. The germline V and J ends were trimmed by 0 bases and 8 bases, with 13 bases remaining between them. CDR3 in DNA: TGTGCCAGCAGCCAAGATACAGGGACGGGGGGCTACACCTTC. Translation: CASSQDTGTGGYTF.

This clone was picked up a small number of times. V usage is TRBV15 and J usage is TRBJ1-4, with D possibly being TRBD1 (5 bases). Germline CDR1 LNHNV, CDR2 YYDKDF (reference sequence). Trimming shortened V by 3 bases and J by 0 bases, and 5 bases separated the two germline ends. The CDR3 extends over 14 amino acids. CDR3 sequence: CATSRTATNEKLFF. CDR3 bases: TGTGCCACCAGCAGGACAGCAACTAATGAAAAACTGTTTTTT.

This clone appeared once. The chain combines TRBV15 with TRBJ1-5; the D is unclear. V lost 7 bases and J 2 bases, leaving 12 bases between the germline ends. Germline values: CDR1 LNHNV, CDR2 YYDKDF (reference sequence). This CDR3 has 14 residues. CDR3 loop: CATKGGDRNQPQHF. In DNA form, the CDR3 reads TGTGCCACCAAAGGAGGCGATCGCAATCAGCCCCAGCATTTT.

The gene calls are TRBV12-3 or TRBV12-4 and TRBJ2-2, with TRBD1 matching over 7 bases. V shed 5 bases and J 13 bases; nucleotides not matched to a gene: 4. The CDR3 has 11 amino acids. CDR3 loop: CASSARTGLFF. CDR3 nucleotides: TGTGCCAGCAGTGCCCGGACAGGGCTGTTTTTT.

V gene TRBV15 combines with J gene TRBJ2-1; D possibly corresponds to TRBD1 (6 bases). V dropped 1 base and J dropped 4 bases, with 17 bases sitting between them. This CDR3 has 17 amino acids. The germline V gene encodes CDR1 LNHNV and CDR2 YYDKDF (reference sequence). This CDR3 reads CATSRVLQGLGYNEQFF. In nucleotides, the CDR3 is TGTGCCACCAGCAGAGTCTTACAGGGCCTGGGATACAATGAGCAGTTCTTC.

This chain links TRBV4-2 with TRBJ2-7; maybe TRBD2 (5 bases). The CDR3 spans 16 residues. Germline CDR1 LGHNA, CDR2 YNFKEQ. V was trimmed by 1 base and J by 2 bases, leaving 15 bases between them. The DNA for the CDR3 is TGTGCCAGCAGCCAAGCGGTTCCCAGCGGAGCCTACGAGCAGTACTTC. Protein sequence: CASSQAVPSGAYEQYF.

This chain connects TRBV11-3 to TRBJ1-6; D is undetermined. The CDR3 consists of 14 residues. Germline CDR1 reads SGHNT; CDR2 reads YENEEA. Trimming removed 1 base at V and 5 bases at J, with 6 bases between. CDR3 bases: TGTGCCAGCAGCTTAGGAGAGAATAATTCACCCCTCCACTTT. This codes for CASSLGENNSPLHF.

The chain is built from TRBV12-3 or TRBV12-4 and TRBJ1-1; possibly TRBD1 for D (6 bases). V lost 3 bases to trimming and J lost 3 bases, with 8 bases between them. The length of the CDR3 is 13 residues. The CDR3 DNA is TGTGCCAGCAGTTTTAGGGGGTACACTGAAGCTTTCTTT. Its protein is CASSFRGYTEAFF.

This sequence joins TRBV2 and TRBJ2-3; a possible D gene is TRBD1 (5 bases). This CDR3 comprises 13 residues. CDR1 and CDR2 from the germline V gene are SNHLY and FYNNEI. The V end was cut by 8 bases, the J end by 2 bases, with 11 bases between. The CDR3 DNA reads TGTGCCAGCTTTGGGGCAGTCACAGATACGCAGTATTTT. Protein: CASFGAVTDTQYF.

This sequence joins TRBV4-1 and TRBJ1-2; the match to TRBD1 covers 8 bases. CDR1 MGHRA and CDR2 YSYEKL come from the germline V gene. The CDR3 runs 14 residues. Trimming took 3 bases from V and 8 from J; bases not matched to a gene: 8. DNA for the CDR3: TGCGCCAGCAGCCAGCCAGGGGGCGGGGAGGGCTACACCTTC. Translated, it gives CASSQPGGGEGYTF.